Sequencing of this T cell receptor beta chain was carried out in a study of vaccination and CD4 T cells after COVID-19. After removal of 4 bases from V and 3 bases from J, the junction contained 2 bases not matched to a gene. Germline CDR1 and CDR2: DFQATT and SNEGSKA (reference sequence). The CDR3 covers 13 residues. Overall study findings and caveats: Of the reactive clones in convalescent patients, a median about 90% showed up only post-vaccination.

This clonotype was recorded once. Antigen unknown. With the Oncomine TCR Beta short-read assay, DNA from cultured CD4+ T cells was sequenced. A single record per CDR3 protein comes from TCRdb applying MiXCR to the PCR reads. This sample yields about 11,000 distinct CDR3 sequences, of which 65% to 80% are seen a single time; roughly 13% belongs to the top ten. The sample's treatment: roughly 11-day PBMC culture with coronavirus spike peptide pools or control peptides (ViraFEST assay). The sample comprised CD4+ T cells from blood, cultured in vitro. The chain links TRBV20-1 to TRBJ1-5, with TRBD1 matching 8 bases. The sequence came from a human donor who had recovered from COVID-19. CDR3 in DNA: TGCAGTGCTATGGGACAGGACAATCAGCCCCAGCATTTT. This encodes CSAMGQDNQPQHF.